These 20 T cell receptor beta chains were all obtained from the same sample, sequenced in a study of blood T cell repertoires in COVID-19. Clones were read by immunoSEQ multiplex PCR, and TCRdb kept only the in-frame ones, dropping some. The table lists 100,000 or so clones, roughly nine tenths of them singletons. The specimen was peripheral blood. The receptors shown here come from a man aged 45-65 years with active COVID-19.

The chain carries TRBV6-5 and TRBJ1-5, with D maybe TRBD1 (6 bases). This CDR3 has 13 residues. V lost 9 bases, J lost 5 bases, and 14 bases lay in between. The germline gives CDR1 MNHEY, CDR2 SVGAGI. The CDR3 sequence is CASGQGGDQPQHF. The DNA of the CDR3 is TGTGCCAGTGGACAAGGGGGGGATCAGCCCCAGCATTTT.

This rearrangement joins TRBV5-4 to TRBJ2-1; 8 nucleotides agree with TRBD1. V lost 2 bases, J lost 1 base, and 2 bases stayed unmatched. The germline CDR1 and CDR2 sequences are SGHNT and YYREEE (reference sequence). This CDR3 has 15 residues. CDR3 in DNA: TGTGCCAGCAGCTTCTACAGGGGGTCCTACAATGAGCAGTTCTTC. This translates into CASSFYRGSYNEQFF. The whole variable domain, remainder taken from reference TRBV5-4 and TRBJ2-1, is ETGVTQSPTHLIKTRGQQVTLRCSSQSGHNTVSWYQQALGQGPQFIFQYYREEENGRGNFPPRFSGLQFPNYSSELNVNALELDDSALYLCASSFYRGSYNEQFFGPGTRLTVL.

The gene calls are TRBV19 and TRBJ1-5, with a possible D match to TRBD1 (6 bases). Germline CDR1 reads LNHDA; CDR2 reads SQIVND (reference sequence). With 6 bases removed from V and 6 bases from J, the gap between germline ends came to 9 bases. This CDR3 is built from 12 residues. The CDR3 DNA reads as TGTGCCAGTAGGACAGGCCCTCAGCCCCAGCATTTT. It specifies CASRTGPQPQHF.

The CDR3 region is CASSQEGVRYGYTF. DNA of the CDR3: TGCGCCAGCAGCCAAGAAGGGGTGAGGTATGGCTACACCTTC. V and J are TRBV4-1 and TRBJ1-2; TRBD1 might be the D (5 bases). The V gene lost 0 bases and the J gene lost 5 bases, with 10 bases spanning the gap. The CDR3 is 14 amino acids. The germline gives CDR1 MGHRA, CDR2 YSYEKL.

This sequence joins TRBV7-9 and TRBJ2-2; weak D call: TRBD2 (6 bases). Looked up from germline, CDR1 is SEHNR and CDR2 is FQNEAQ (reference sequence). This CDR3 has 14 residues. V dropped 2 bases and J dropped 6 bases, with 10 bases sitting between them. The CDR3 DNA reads TGTGCCAGCAGCTTACGGGGGAGATCCGGGGAGCTGTTTTTT. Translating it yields CASSLRGRSGELFF. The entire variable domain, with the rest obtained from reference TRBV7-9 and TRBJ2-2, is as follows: DTGVSQNPRHKITKRGQNVTFRCDPISEHNRLYWYRQTLGQGPEFLTYFQNEAQLEKSRLLSDRFSAERPKGSFSTLEIQRTEQGDSAMYLCASSLRGRSGELFFGEGSRLTVL.

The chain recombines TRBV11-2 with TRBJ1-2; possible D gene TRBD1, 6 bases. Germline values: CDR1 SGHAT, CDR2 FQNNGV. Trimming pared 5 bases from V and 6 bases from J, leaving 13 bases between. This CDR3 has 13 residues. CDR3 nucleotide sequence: TGTGCCAGCAGCGTAGGACAGCTAGATGGCTACACCTTC. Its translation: CASSVGQLDGYTF.

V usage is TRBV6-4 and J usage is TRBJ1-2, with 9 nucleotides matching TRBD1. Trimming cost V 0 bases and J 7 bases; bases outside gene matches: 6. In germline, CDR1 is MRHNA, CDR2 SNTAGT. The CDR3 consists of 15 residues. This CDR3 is CASSDSGTGFGGYTF. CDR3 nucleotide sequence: TGTGCCAGCAGTGACTCCGGGACAGGGTTTGGTGGCTACACCTTC.

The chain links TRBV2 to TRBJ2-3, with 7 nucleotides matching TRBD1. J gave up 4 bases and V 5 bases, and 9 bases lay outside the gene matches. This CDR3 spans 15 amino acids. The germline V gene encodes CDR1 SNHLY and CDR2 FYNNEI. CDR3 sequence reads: CASSPTGVGADTQYF. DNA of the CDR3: TGTGCCAGCAGTCCCACAGGGGTCGGTGCAGATACGCAGTATTTT.

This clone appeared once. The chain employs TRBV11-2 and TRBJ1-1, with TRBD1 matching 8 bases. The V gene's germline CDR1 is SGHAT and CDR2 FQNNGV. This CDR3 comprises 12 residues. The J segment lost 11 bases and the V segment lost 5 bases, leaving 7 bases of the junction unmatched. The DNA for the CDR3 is TGTGCCAGCAGCCATGGGAACAGGGGGGCTTTCTTT. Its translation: CASSHGNRGAFF.

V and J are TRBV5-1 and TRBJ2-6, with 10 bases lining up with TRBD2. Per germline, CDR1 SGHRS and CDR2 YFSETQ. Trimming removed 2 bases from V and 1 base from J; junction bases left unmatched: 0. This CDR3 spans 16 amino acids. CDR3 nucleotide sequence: TGCGCCAGCAGCTTACTAGCGGGATCTGGGGCCAACGTCCTGACTTTC. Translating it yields CASSLLAGSGANVLTF.

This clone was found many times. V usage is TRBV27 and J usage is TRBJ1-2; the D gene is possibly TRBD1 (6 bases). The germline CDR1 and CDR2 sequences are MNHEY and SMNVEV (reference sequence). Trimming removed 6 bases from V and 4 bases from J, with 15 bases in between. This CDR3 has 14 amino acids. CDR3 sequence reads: CASRSNDRTYGYTF. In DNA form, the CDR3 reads TGTGCCAGCAGATCGAACGACAGGACCTATGGCTACACCTTC.

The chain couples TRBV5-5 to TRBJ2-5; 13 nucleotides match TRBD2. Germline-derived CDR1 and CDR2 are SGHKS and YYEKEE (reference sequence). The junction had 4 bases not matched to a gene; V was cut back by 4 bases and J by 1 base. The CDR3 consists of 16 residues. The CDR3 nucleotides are TGTGCCAGCAGCCTACGGACTAGCGGGGGCCAAGAGACCCAGTACTTC. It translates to CASSLRTSGGQETQYF.

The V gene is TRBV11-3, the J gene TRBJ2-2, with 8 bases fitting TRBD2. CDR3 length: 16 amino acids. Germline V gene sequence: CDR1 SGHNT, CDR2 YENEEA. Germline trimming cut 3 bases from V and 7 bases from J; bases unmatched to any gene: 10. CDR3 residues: CASSFYAGGRDGELFF. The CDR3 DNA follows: TGTGCCAGCAGCTTCTACGCGGGGGGCCGGGACGGGGAGCTGTTTTTT.

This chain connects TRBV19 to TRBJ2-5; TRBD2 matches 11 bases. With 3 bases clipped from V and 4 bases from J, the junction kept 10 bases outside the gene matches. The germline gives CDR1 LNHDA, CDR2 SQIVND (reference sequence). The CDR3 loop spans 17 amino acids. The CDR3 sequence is CASSIGLAGENLETQYF. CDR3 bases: TGTGCCAGTAGTATCGGACTAGCGGGCGAAAATTTAGAGACCCAGTACTTC.

Here the CDR3 reads CASSSTTATAFF. DNA of the CDR3: TGTGCCAGCAGTTCCACGACAGCTACGGCTTTCTTT. The genes are TRBV12-3 or TRBV12-4 and TRBJ1-1, with TRBD1 as a possible D gene (5 bases). Trimming pared 4 bases from V and 11 bases from J, leaving 14 bases between. The CDR3 length is 12 residues.

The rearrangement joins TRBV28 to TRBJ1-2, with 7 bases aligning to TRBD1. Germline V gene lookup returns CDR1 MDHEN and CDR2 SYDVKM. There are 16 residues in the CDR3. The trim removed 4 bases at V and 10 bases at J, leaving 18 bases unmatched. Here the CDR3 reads CASSSTSGQAPSVYTF. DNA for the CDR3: TGTGCCAGCAGTTCCACCTCTGGACAGGCCCCGAGTGTCTACACCTTC.

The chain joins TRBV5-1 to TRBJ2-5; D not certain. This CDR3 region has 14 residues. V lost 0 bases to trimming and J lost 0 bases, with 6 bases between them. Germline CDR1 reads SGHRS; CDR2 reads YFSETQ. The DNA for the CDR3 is TGCGCCAGCAGCTTGGGCGAAAACCAAGAGACCCAGTACTTC. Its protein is CASSLGENQETQYF.

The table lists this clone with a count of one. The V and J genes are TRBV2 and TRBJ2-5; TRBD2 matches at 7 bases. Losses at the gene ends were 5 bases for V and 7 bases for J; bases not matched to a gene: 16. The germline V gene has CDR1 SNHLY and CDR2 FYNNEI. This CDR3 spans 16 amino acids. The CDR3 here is CASSPAPMAGDGTQYF. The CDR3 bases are TGTGCCAGCAGTCCTGCCCCTATGGCGGGAGATGGGACCCAGTACTTC.

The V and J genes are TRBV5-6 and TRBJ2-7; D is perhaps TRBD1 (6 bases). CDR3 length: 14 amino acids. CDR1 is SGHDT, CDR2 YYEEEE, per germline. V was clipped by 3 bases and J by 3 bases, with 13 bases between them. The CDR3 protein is CASSSGHLIYEQYV. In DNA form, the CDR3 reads TGTGCCAGCAGCTCGGGACACCTAATCTACGAGCAGTACGTC.

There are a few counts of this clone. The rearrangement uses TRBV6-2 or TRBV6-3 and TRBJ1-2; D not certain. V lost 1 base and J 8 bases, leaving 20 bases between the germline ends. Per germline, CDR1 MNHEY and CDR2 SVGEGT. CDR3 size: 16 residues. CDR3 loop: CASSYFSQLKPAGYTF. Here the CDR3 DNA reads TGTGCCAGCAGTTACTTTAGCCAGCTTAAGCCCGCCGGCTACACCTTC.